Shown below are 32 T cell receptor beta chains from a single sample sequenced in a study of T cell clones after liver transplantation. Data came from immunoSEQ multiplex PCR; TCRdb stores just in-frame clones and leaves some out. Of roughly 55,000 clones in the sample, approximately 84% were seen once. The source material was CD4+ T cells from blood, sampled before liver transplant. Source of these receptors: a human donor who received a liver transplant.

This chain connects TRBV6-5 to TRBJ2-7; D unresolved. V gave up 2 bases and J gave up 6 bases, with 8 bases separating them. The V gene's germline CDR1 is MNHEY and CDR2 SVGAGI. This CDR3 is built from 12 residues. This CDR3 is CASSYGPPEQYF. As DNA, the CDR3 is TGTGCCAGCAGTTACGGACCCCCCGAGCAGTACTTC.

V usage is TRBV6-4 and J usage is TRBJ2-5, with unresolved D. V lost 8 bases, J lost 4 bases, and 8 bases lay in between. Germline V gene data show CDR1 as MRHNA and CDR2 as SNTAGT. The CDR3 has 11 amino acids. CDR3 bases: TGTGCCAGCGCGAGGTCAGAGACCCAGTACTTC. Its translation is CASARSETQYF.

The chain recombines TRBV2 with TRBJ1-1; D is uncertain. Germline V CDR1 and CDR2: SNHLY, FYNNEI. The CDR3 length is 12 residues. V was cut by 8 bases and J by 4 bases, with 11 bases left in between. The CDR3, as DNA: TGTGCCAGCCTCCTAGGAGGCACTGAAGCTTTCTTT. Its protein is CASLLGGTEAFF.

In this sample, this clone turned up a few times. The chain couples TRBV20-1 to TRBJ1-2, with D hard to call. Germline CDR1 is DFQATT and CDR2 is SNEGSKA (reference sequence). The CDR3 runs 9 residues. Trimming took off 5 bases at V and 8 bases at J, with 6 bases between the two ends. Here the CDR3 reads CSAAGGYTF. The CDR3, as DNA: TGCAGTGCTGCGGGGGGCTACACCTTC.

The chain employs TRBV5-1 and TRBJ2-7, with D hard to call. Trimming removed 4 bases at V and 2 bases at J, with 10 bases between. This CDR3 contains 13 residues. Germline CDR1 SGHRS, CDR2 YFSETQ. The CDR3 region is CASSRETTYEQYF. CDR3 bases: TGCGCCAGCAGCCGTGAGACAACCTACGAGCAGTACTTC. The complete variable domain, with remaining parts taken from reference TRBV5-1 and TRBJ2-7, reads KAGVTQTPRYLIKTRGQQVTLSCSPISGHRSVSWYQQTPGQGLQFLFEYFSETQRNKGNFPGRFSGRQFSNSRSEMNVSTLELGDSALYLCASSRETTYEQYFGPGTRLTVT.

The chain has TRBV25-1 and TRBJ2-5; tentative D call: TRBD1 (6 bases). The CDR3 covers 13 residues. The ends were cut back, 6 bases at V and 5 bases at J, with 13 bases in the middle. The V gene's germline CDR1 is MGHDK and CDR2 SYGVNS. CDR3 sequence: CASRGAGTETQYF. The CDR3 region has the DNA TGTGCCAGCAGGGGGGCAGGGACGGAGACCCAGTACTTC.

V gene TRBV19 combines with J gene TRBJ2-1; possibly TRBD1 for D (6 bases). The V and J ends lost 6 bases and 7 bases respectively, with 22 bases between them. This CDR3 contains 16 residues. Germline V gives CDR1 LNHDA, CDR2 SQIVND (reference sequence). The CDR3 here is CASRHPVGAGANEQFF. CDR3 in DNA: TGTGCCAGTAGACATCCCGTGGGGGCAGGGGCGAATGAGCAGTTCTTC.

The chain couples TRBV7-2 to TRBJ2-7; D perhaps matches TRBD2 (5 bases). Germline CDR1 is SGHTA and CDR2 is FQGNSA. V was shortened by 5 bases and J by 4 bases, with 12 bases between the two germline ends. The CDR3 has 13 amino acids. CDR3: CASSLRTFYEQYF. The CDR3 DNA sequence: TGTGCCAGCAGCCTCCGGACTTTTTACGAGCAGTACTTC.

The V and J genes are TRBV30 and TRBJ2-7; D not certain. CDR3 length: 12 amino acids. Looked up from germline, CDR1 is GTSNPN and CDR2 is SVGIG (reference sequence). Trimming left V 5 bases short and J 1 base short, with 9 bases between. The CDR3 DNA reads as TGTGCCTGGGGACCGGCATCCTACGAGCAGTACTTC. This gives the protein CAWGPASYEQYF.

The chain joins TRBV5-8 to TRBJ2-3, with 14 bases fitting TRBD2. There are 15 residues in the CDR3. Germline CDR1 and CDR2: SGHTS and YDEGEE. J was trimmed by 6 bases and V by 3 bases; bases with no gene match: 3. CDR3 in amino acids: CASSSGLAGVDTQYF. The DNA of the CDR3 is TGTGCCAGCAGCTCGGGACTAGCGGGAGTGGATACGCAGTATTTT.

This clone was detected only a few times. The genes are TRBV11-3 and TRBJ1-6, with D unresolved. V was shortened by 0 bases and J by 8 bases, with 5 bases between the two germline ends. This CDR3 spans 13 amino acids. Germline CDR1 and CDR2: SGHNT and YENEEA. The CDR3 here is CASSLDPDSPLHF. The CDR3 coding sequence is TGTGCCAGCAGCTTAGACCCGGATTCACCCCTCCACTTT.

The V and J genes are TRBV18 and TRBJ2-1; 7 positions agree with TRBD2. With 6 bases clipped from V and 8 bases from J, the junction kept 7 bases outside the gene matches. Germline-derived CDR1 and CDR2 are KGHSH and LQKENI. The length of the CDR3 is 13 residues. The DNA of the CDR3 is TGTGCCAGCTCGCCGACTAGCCGAGATGAGCAGTTCTTC. Encoded protein: CASSPTSRDEQFF.

The chain carries TRBV5-1 and TRBJ2-5, with D possibly TRBD1 on 6 matching bases. CDR1 is SGHRS, CDR2 YFSETQ, per germline. V lost 0 bases, J lost 4 bases, and 10 bases lay in between. This CDR3 contains 14 residues. The CDR3 spells CASSLVQTGETQYF. As DNA, the CDR3 is TGCGCCAGCAGCTTGGTGCAGACAGGAGAGACCCAGTACTTC.

In its sample, this clone was seen once. The V gene is TRBV6-5, the J gene TRBJ2-3; TRBD2 agrees at 8 bases. The V gene's germline CDR1 is MNHEY and CDR2 SVGAGI. This CDR3 contains 14 residues. J lost 2 bases, V lost 5 bases, and 3 bases had no gene match. The CDR3 reads CASSRTSTTDTQYF. The CDR3 bases are TGTGCCAGCAGTCGGACTAGCACCACAGATACGCAGTATTTT.

The chain is built from TRBV10-3 and TRBJ2-3, with TRBD2 matching over 8 bases. V trimming: 10 bases; J trimming: 3 bases; junction bases outside the gene matches: 12. CDR1 and CDR2 (germline): ENHRY, SYGVKD. There are 15 residues in the CDR3. CDR3 bases: TGTGCCACCCAATCCGGGACTAGGGGGACAGATACGCAGTATTTT. As protein: CATQSGTRGTDTQYF.

This rearrangement joins TRBV28 to TRBJ2-2; 8 bases agree with TRBD1. CDR1 MDHEN and CDR2 SYDVKM come from the germline V gene. V lost 8 bases, J lost 6 bases, and 8 bases stayed unmatched. The CDR3 covers 14 residues. This CDR3 reads CASEDRDGSGELFF. The DNA of the CDR3 is TGTGCCAGCGAGGACAGGGACGGATCCGGGGAGCTGTTTTTT.

CDR3: CASRPPKGNEQFF. Here the CDR3 DNA reads TGTGCCAGTCGACCGCCAAAGGGGAATGAGCAGTTCTTC. The V call is TRBV19, the J call TRBJ2-1, with D perhaps TRBD1 (5 bases). Germline CDR1 is LNHDA and CDR2 is SQIVND (reference sequence). This CDR3 contains 13 residues. V lost 8 bases, J lost 7 bases, and 15 bases lay in between.

The J gene is TRBJ2-5, the V gene TRBV5-1; the match to TRBD1 covers 9 bases. With 0 bases clipped from V and 4 bases from J, the junction kept 10 bases outside the gene matches. This CDR3 has 17 amino acids. Germline lookup yields CDR1 SGHRS and CDR2 YFSETQ. CDR3 amino acids: CASSLALFQDRGETQYF. The CDR3, as DNA: TGCGCCAGCAGCTTGGCTCTCTTCCAGGACAGGGGAGAGACCCAGTACTTC.

This clone has only one observation. The V and J genes are TRBV7-2 and TRBJ2-5, with 8 nucleotides matching TRBD2. Germline values: CDR1 SGHTA, CDR2 FQGNSA. The ends lost 8 bases at V and 5 bases at J; junction bases unmatched: 16. This CDR3 has 16 amino acids. In nucleotides, the CDR3 is TGTGCCAGCGGTCCTGGGTTCCAGCGGGGGCGCGAGACCCAGTACTTC. This translates into CASGPGFQRGRETQYF.

The chain's CDR3 is CASRDNRRATEAFF. The CDR3 nucleotides are TGTGCCAGCAGAGATAACCGCAGGGCCACTGAAGCTTTCTTT. The rearrangement links TRBV6-1 to TRBJ1-1; tentative D call: TRBD1 (5 bases). Germline-derived CDR1 and CDR2 are MNHNS and SASEGT. CDR3 length: 14 amino acids. The germline V and J ends were trimmed by 6 bases and 4 bases, with 15 bases remaining between them.

The chain couples TRBV5-1 to TRBJ1-2, with 9 bases aligning to TRBD1. The germline V gene has CDR1 SGHRS and CDR2 YFSETQ. Unmatched junction bases numbered 10, after V lost 0 bases and J lost 10 bases. The CDR3 has 15 amino acids. CDR3 residues: CASSLGGGQGSLYTF. The CDR3 coding sequence is TGCGCCAGCAGCTTGGGGGGGGGACAGGGTAGTCTCTACACCTTC.

The J gene is TRBJ1-4, the V gene TRBV7-2; a weak D match, TRBD1 (5 bases). The CDR3 length is 16 residues. Germline values: CDR1 SGHTA, CDR2 FQGNSA. V shed 1 base and J shed 4 bases, with 13 bases lying between them. The CDR3 spells CASSLGSGTDNEKLFF. CDR3 in DNA: TGTGCCAGCAGCTTAGGCTCCGGGACTGATAATGAAAAACTGTTTTTT.

This chain uses TRBV10-3 with TRBJ2-5; tentatively, D is TRBD2 (6 bases). Trimming pared 3 bases from V and 5 bases from J, leaving 10 bases between. The CDR3 has 13 amino acids. CDR1 and CDR2 (germline): ENHRY, SYGVKD. Here the CDR3 reads CAISDRAGETQYF. The CDR3, as DNA: TGTGCCATCAGTGACAGGGCGGGGGAGACCCAGTACTTC.

This clone was seen only a few times. The rearrangement links TRBV15 to TRBJ1-1; D ambiguous. CDR1 and CDR2 from the germline V gene are LNHNV and YYDKDF (reference sequence). The CDR3 is 12 residues long. Between the trimmed V and J ends, which lost 7 bases and 9 bases, there was a span of 15 bases. For the CDR3, the DNA is TGTGCCACCACCCTTGGTCCTGGGAAAGCTTTCTTT. Encoded protein: CATTLGPGKAFF.

The chain uses TRBV7-2 and TRBJ2-1; D is undetermined. Trimming pared 3 bases from V and 2 bases from J, leaving 2 bases between. The CDR3 sequence is 12 residues long. The germline CDR1 and CDR2 sequences are SGHTA and FQGNSA. The CDR3 sequence: CASSFPYNEQFF. As DNA, the CDR3 is TGTGCCAGCAGCTTCCCCTACAATGAGCAGTTCTTC.

This clone was detected only a few times. The chain recombines TRBV6-6 with TRBJ1-4; D unresolved. The ends were cut back, 4 bases at V and 7 bases at J, with 13 bases in the middle. This CDR3 spans 14 amino acids. Per germline, CDR1 MNHNY and CDR2 SVGAGI (reference sequence). CDR3 amino acids: CASSSRTRGEKLFF. The CDR3 bases are TGTGCCAGCAGTTCGCGCACACGGGGTGAAAAACTGTTTTTT.

The rearrangement joins TRBV30 to TRBJ2-1, with D unclear. Trimming shortened V by 2 bases and J by 1 base, and 15 bases separated the two germline ends. The CDR3 spans 16 residues. The germline gives CDR1 GTSNPN, CDR2 SVGIG (reference sequence). CDR3 protein: CAWSSWEGSSYNEQFF. CDR3 coding DNA: TGTGCCTGGAGTAGTTGGGAAGGATCTTCCTACAATGAGCAGTTCTTC.

The rearrangement joins TRBV28 to TRBJ1-5; D is possibly TRBD1 (6 bases). From germline, CDR1 is MDHEN and CDR2 SYDVKM. The germline V and J ends were trimmed by 7 bases and 4 bases, with 8 bases remaining between them. CDR3 size: 12 residues. CDR3 nucleotide sequence: TGTGCCAGCACTGACAGGAATCAGCCCCAGCATTTT. It translates to CASTDRNQPQHF.

The chain combines TRBV7-9 with TRBJ1-1; 8 positions agree with TRBD1. Germline lookup yields CDR1 SEHNR and CDR2 FQNEAQ (reference sequence). This CDR3 is 16 amino acids long. V dropped 1 base and J dropped 3; count of bases not matched to a gene: 7. The CDR3: CASSLEDRVKYTEAFF. CDR3 DNA: TGTGCCAGCAGCTTAGAGGACAGGGTGAAGTACACTGAAGCTTTCTTT.

J is TRBJ1-5 and V is TRBV7-2, with D perhaps matching TRBD1 (6 bases). The germline CDR1 and CDR2 sequences are SGHTA and FQGNSA. Trimming removed 4 bases at V and 7 bases at J, with 14 bases between. The length of the CDR3 is 14 residues. CDR3 amino acids: CASSYRTVSQPQHF. CDR3 sequence (DNA): TGTGCCAGCAGCTACAGGACAGTTTCGCAGCCCCAGCATTTT.

This clone was recorded a few times. The V gene is TRBV5-4, the J gene TRBJ2-3; D gene uncertain. Germline V gene sequence: CDR1 SGHNT, CDR2 YYREEE (reference sequence). The CDR3 contains 12 residues. V dropped 0 bases and J dropped 10 bases, with 9 bases sitting between them. The CDR3 reads CASSLGGIAQYF. CDR3 nucleotide sequence: TGTGCCAGCAGCTTGGGAGGAATAGCGCAGTATTTT. The full variable domain, with the rest looked up from reference TRBV5-4 and TRBJ2-3, is ETGVTQSPTHLIKTRGQQVTLRCSSQSGHNTVSWYQQALGQGPQFIFQYYREEENGRGNFPPRFSGLQFPNYSSELNVNALELDDSALYLCASSLGGIAQYFGPGTRLTVL.

The CDR3 DNA reads as TGTGCCAGCAGCGGACAGGGAAAGTTTTACGAGCAGTACTTC. Amino acid sequence: CASSGQGKFYEQYF. The genes are TRBV2 and TRBJ2-7; 8 nucleotides agree with TRBD1. From germline, CDR1 is SNHLY and CDR2 FYNNEI. The V segment lost 6 bases and the J segment 4 bases; nucleotides outside the gene matches: 8. This CDR3 comprises 14 residues.